Listed below are T cell receptor beta chains from one sample, sequenced in a study of CD8 T cells in ankylosing spondylitis. TCRdb redid the calling of the 5' RACE reads with MiXCR, one entry per CDR3 protein. This sample has over 450,000 distinct CDR3 sequences, with about 12% found just once. The sequencing sample was made of blood, either unsorted or a sorted T cell fraction (not recorded which). The receptors were sampled from a male donor with ankylosing spondylitis. The conserved cysteine and the conserved F or W are not part of the CDR3 here. The D gene is left open where the match is weak.

V gene,J gene,CDR3 length,D gene,CDR3 protein
TRBV2,TRBJ2-3,14,TRBD2,ASSEALSGGTDTQY
TRBV5-1,TRBJ1-3,15,.,ASSLPGGSLSGNTIY
TRBV3-1,TRBJ1-5,12,.,ASSPGRERQPQH
TRBV11-3,TRBJ1-4,11,.,ASGSRTYEKLF
TRBV12-3/TRBV12-4,TRBJ1-1,11,TRBD1,ASKRQGDGEAF
TRBV27,TRBJ2-2,13,TRBD1,ASRWTGVSTGELF
TRBV20-1,TRBJ2-2,11,TRBD2,SASSRDYGELF
TRBV12-3/TRBV12-4,TRBJ1-5,15,.,ASSRLGGGTSNQPQH
TRBV11-1,TRBJ2-6,16,.,ASSLWHGTLSGANVLT
TRBV20-1,TRBJ2-1,11,TRBD2,SAASGRANEQF
TRBV14,TRBJ2-1,14,.,ASSKLGTPGYNEQF
TRBV6-4,TRBJ2-1,13,.,ASSDYGPNNNEQF
TRBV12-3/TRBV12-4,TRBJ1-6,11,.,ASSLYRNSPLH
TRBV20-1,TRBJ1-4,12,.,SARRQAAVGELF
TRBV30,TRBJ1-6,12,.,AWRLPDLESPLH
TRBV20-1,TRBJ1-2,8,.,SARNYGYT
TRBV12-3/TRBV12-4,TRBJ2-7,14,TRBD1,ASSLGLQGAIGEQY
TRBV5-1,TRBJ2-3,13,.,ASSFEDRLTDTQY
TRBV5-1,TRBJ2-7,13,TRBD1,ASSLAGTGDYEQY
TRBV3-1,TRBJ1-2,9,.,ASSGPNGYT
TRBV3-1,TRBJ1-4,12,.,ASSQMYGAEKLF
TRBV11-2,TRBJ2-2,15,.,ASSLGSWESNTGELF
TRBV30,TRBJ2-2,10,.,AWSVFTGELF
TRBV5-6,TRBJ2-1,14,TRBD2,ASSLIGTSGRVEQF
TRBV5-6,TRBJ1-1,13,.,ASSLGGGGTTEAF
TRBV10-3,TRBJ2-1,12,.,AISYRDQNNEQF
TRBV20-1,TRBJ1-5,17,TRBD1,SARGRQGLLTYSNQPQH
TRBV7-9,TRBJ2-5,12,.,ASSLGHLQETQY
TRBV6-1,TRBJ1-1,14,.,ASSERDRGFNTEAF